This entry lists 21 T cell receptor beta chains sequenced from one sample in a study of cytomegalovirus exposure and HLA in healthy donors. Sequencing used immunoSEQ multiplex PCR; TCRdb keeps in-frame clones, though not all of them. The repertoire holds approximately 160,000 clones, with around 88% as singletons. The sequencing sample was made of PBMCs. The receptors were gathered from a woman between 18 and 30 years old in good health and CMV-seronegative.

The chain combines TRBV28 with TRBJ2-5; 8 positions agree with TRBD1. Germline lookup yields CDR1 MDHEN and CDR2 SYDVKM. The CDR3 runs 14 residues. J lost 4 bases, V lost 5 bases, and 6 bases had no gene match. The CDR3 DNA follows: TGTGCCAGCAGTCCCGGACAGGGACCAGAGACCCAGTACTTC. It codes for CASSPGQGPETQYF.

This sequence joins TRBV6-1 and TRBJ1-4; TRBD1 agrees at 7 bases. Germline CDR1 and CDR2: MNHNS and SASEGT. The CDR3 covers 13 residues. After removal of 8 bases from V and 5 bases from J, the junction contained 5 bases not matched to a gene. This CDR3 reads CASSQGWNEKLFF. Written as DNA, the CDR3 is TGTGCCAGCTCACAGGGGTGGAATGAAAAACTGTTTTTT.

Here the CDR3 DNA reads TGTGCCAGCAGTATAGAGGGCAATGAGCAGTTCTTC. It is translated as CASSIEGNEQFF. The chain uses TRBV27 and TRBJ2-1; D is perhaps TRBD2 (5 bases). CDR3 length equals 12 residues. Germline assignment: CDR1 MNHEY and CDR2 SMNVEV (reference sequence). V lost 5 bases and J lost 6, with 8 bases in between.

This clone showed up many times. Other DNA sequences in the same sample also yield this CDR3. V and J are TRBV19 and TRBJ2-7; D is unclear. The CDR3 covers 11 residues. V was trimmed by 4 bases and J by 2 bases, leaving 3 bases between them. The germline gives CDR1 LNHDA, CDR2 SQIVND (reference sequence). This chain's CDR3 is CASSNTYEQYF. For the CDR3, the DNA is TGTGCCAGTAGTAATACCTACGAGCAGTACTTC.

The V gene is TRBV19, the J gene TRBJ2-7, with 7 positions matching TRBD2. After removal of 3 bases from V and 5 bases from J, the junction contained 10 bases not matched to a gene. There are 15 residues in the CDR3. Germline-derived CDR1 and CDR2 are LNHDA and SQIVND (reference sequence). CDR3 DNA sequence: TGTGCCAGTAGTATTGGCGGGGGAGCTTTGCACGAGCAGTACTTC. Its protein product is CASSIGGGALHEQYF.

The J gene is TRBJ1-3, the V gene TRBV6-5; tentative D call: TRBD1 (6 bases). Germline V lookup: CDR1 MNHEY, CDR2 SVGAGI. V shed 8 bases and J shed 4 bases, with 12 bases lying between them. This CDR3 spans 13 amino acids. The CDR3 region has the DNA TGTGCCAGCGGGGGGGGGCGAGGAAACACCATATATTTT. It yields the protein CASGGGRGNTIYF.

This clone came up a few times. The V call is TRBV19, the J call TRBJ2-6; D perhaps matches TRBD1 (6 bases). The CDR3 runs 17 residues. From germline, CDR1 is LNHDA and CDR2 SQIVND (reference sequence). Trimming took 5 bases from V and 3 from J, leaving 17 bases between them. CDR3 bases: TGTGCCAGTAGTTTCAGGGGCAGAAGAGGTGGGGCCAACGTCCTGACTTTC. Translating it yields CASSFRGRRGGANVLTF.

V usage is TRBV25-1 and J usage is TRBJ2-5; D remains ambiguous. Germline V gene data show CDR1 as MGHDK and CDR2 as SYGVNS. This CDR3 has 10 residues. Trimming shortened V by 1 base and J by 10 bases, and 4 bases separated the two germline ends. The CDR3 DNA is TGTGCCAGCAGTGAATTAAACCAGTACTTC. This codes for CASSELNQYF.

V gene TRBV5-4 combines with J gene TRBJ1-2; 7 bases line up with TRBD1. The CDR3 covers 15 residues. Germline CDR1 is SGHNT and CDR2 is YYREEE (reference sequence). The V segment lost 1 base and the J segment 7 bases; nucleotides outside the gene matches: 10. The CDR3 DNA reads TGTGCCAGCAGCTTGACAGGGGCTCAGTTTGGTGGCTACACCTTC. It specifies CASSLTGAQFGGYTF.

The chain combines TRBV9 with TRBJ1-5; perhaps TRBD1 as D (5 bases). The CDR3 is made up of 15 amino acids. Germline V lookup: CDR1 SGDLS, CDR2 YYNGEE. V gave up 0 bases and J gave up 1 base, with 8 bases separating them. In DNA form, the CDR3 reads TGTGCCAGCAGCGTAGCCTGGGGCAGCAATCAGCCCCAGCATTTT. Amino acids: CASSVAWGSNQPQHF.

The V and J genes are TRBV6-1 and TRBJ1-4; perhaps TRBD1 as D (5 bases). Trimming shortened V by 6 bases and J by 7 bases, and 18 bases separated the two germline ends. This CDR3 has 15 amino acids. The germline gives CDR1 MNHNS, CDR2 SASEGT. For the CDR3, the DNA is TGTGCCAGCAGCCAAAGAGGCAGGGTCGGTGAAAAACTGTTTTTT. Translating gives CASSQRGRVGEKLFF.

V usage is TRBV7-9 and J usage is TRBJ2-7; 7 bases are a match to TRBD2. With 1 base clipped from V and 6 bases from J, the junction kept 0 bases outside the gene matches. Germline CDR1 SEHNR, CDR2 FQNEAQ (reference sequence). The CDR3 length is 12 residues. The CDR3: CASSLGLAEQYF. Written as DNA, the CDR3 is TGTGCCAGCAGCTTAGGACTAGCCGAGCAGTACTTC.

This clone was detected once. This sequence joins TRBV19 and TRBJ2-1, with TRBD2 identical over 8 bases. The CDR3 is made up of 17 amino acids. CDR1 LNHDA and CDR2 SQIVND come from the germline V gene (reference sequence). V shed 1 base, J shed 2 bases, and the junction held 7 bases outside the gene matches. Here the CDR3 reads CASSIALLAATYNEQFF. DNA for the CDR3: TGTGCCAGTAGTATAGCACTACTAGCGGCTACCTACAATGAGCAGTTCTTC.

This rearrangement joins TRBV7-9 to TRBJ2-1; 10 bases align to TRBD1. The CDR3 runs to 16 residues. The germline V gene encodes CDR1 SEHNR and CDR2 FQNEAQ (reference sequence). The V gene end was trimmed by 5 bases and the J gene end by 9 bases; junction bases not matched to a gene: 13. CDR3 nucleotides: TGTGCCAGCAGCCTCTCTTATGGGACAGGGGCGGGTGAGCAGTTCTTC. Its translation: CASSLSYGTGAGEQFF. The complete variable domain, with remaining parts taken from reference TRBV7-9 and TRBJ2-1, reads DTGVSQNPRHKITKRGQNVTFRCDPISEHNRLYWYRQTLGQGPEFLTYFQNEAQLEKSRLLSDRFSAERPKGSFSTLEIQRTEQGDSAMYLCASSLSYGTGAGEQFFGPGTRLTVL.

This chain uses TRBV4-1 with TRBJ1-2; the D gene is possibly TRBD1 (5 bases). Germline V gene lookup returns CDR1 MGHRA and CDR2 YSYEKL. This CDR3 is 15 amino acids long. The ends were cut back, 6 bases at V and 8 bases at J, with 22 bases in the middle. The CDR3 reads CASRQLGTFEGGYTF. The CDR3 coding sequence is TGCGCCAGCAGACAACTCGGGACTTTCGAAGGCGGCTACACCTTC.

This sequence joins TRBV11-2 and TRBJ1-2, with TRBD1 matching over 11 bases. V gave up 5 bases and J gave up 2 bases; unmatched junction bases: 7. Germline loops: CDR1 SGHAT, CDR2 FQNNGV. The CDR3 consists of 16 residues. DNA of the CDR3: TGTGCCAGCAGCCCGGACAGGGACAGGGGGAACTATGGCTACACCTTC. This codes for CASSPDRDRGNYGYTF.

The chain is built from TRBV7-6 and TRBJ2-7; 11 bases are a match to TRBD1. Per the germline V gene, CDR1 is SGHVS and CDR2 is FNYEAQ. The CDR3 consists of 17 residues. J lost 2 bases, V lost 6 bases, and 12 bases had no gene match. DNA of the CDR3: TGTGCCAGCAGTCAAGGAAGGACAGGGGGCGTCGCCTACGAGCAGTACTTC. As protein: CASSQGRTGGVAYEQYF.

The chain uses TRBV7-9 and TRBJ1-4, with D unresolved. V was pared by 2 bases and J by 4 bases, with 8 bases between. There are 14 residues in the CDR3. CDR1 and CDR2 (germline): SEHNR, FQNEAQ (reference sequence). CDR3 nucleotide sequence: TGTGCCAGCAGCTTAAGAACGGGTAATGAAAAACTGTTTTTT. It yields the protein CASSLRTGNEKLFF. The full variable domain, completed using reference TRBV7-9 and TRBJ1-4, is DTGVSQNPRHKITKRGQNVTFRCDPISEHNRLYWYRQTLGQGPEFLTYFQNEAQLEKSRLLSDRFSAERPKGSFSTLEIQRTEQGDSAMYLCASSLRTGNEKLFFGSGTQLSVL.

This clone was observed a single time. CDR3 DNA: TGCGCCAGCAGTTCCGGGACAGGGACCTCGGGCTCTGGGGCCAACGTCCTGACTTTC. Its protein is CASSSGTGTSGSGANVLTF. This chain connects TRBV5-1 to TRBJ2-6; the match to TRBD1 covers 9 bases. With 5 bases clipped from V and 0 bases from J, the junction kept 12 bases outside the gene matches. Germline V gene lookup returns CDR1 SGHRS and CDR2 YFSETQ. The CDR3 sequence is 19 residues long.

V gene TRBV5-1 combines with J gene TRBJ2-1, with 14 nucleotides matching TRBD2. Germline V CDR1 and CDR2: SGHRS, YFSETQ. The CDR3 is 19 residues long. With 4 bases clipped from V and 10 bases from J, the junction kept 19 bases outside the gene matches. The CDR3 region is CASSAGTGTSGRYNVEQFF. The CDR3 region has the DNA TGCGCCAGCAGCGCAGGTACCGGGACTAGCGGGAGATACAATGTGGAGCAGTTCTTC.

This chain uses TRBV7-9 with TRBJ2-1; unclear D gene. The ends were cut back, 1 base at V and 5 bases at J, with 12 bases in the middle. There are 15 residues in the CDR3. The germline gives CDR1 SEHNR, CDR2 FQNEAQ (reference sequence). CDR3 region: CASSLVAFGDNEQFF. The CDR3 region has the DNA TGTGCCAGCAGCTTAGTTGCTTTCGGAGACAATGAGCAGTTCTTC.